This entry lists 25 T cell receptor beta chains sequenced from one sample in a study of Ad26.COV2.S vaccination and SARS-CoV-2 variants (dated by TCRdb to 2020 to 2023). Library construction relied on the immunoSEQ multiplex PCR assay. Drawn from immuneACCESS, this table holds only the in-frame rearrangements with V and J called that TCRdb kept. Clones are partly lost; checked studies trace under half to an unresolved V gene and leave the rest unexplained. For this sample the table gives about 410,000 clones, of which around 92% were detected only once. The ten largest clones capture around 1.7% of the sample. In the paper's terms, the treatment or condition label means: roughly 20 received Ad26.COV2.S at low or high dose, single or two shots; about 5 received placebo; per-sample allocation not given. For vaccine and placebo recipients, repertoires were sequenced using samples collected on day 63 after the first injection.

The specimen was peripheral blood, collected in a trial of Ad26.COV2.S vaccine versus placebo. These receptors originate from a person between 18 and 65 years old who received the Ad26.COV2.S COVID-19 vaccine or a placebo.

The rearrangement uses TRBV6-2 or TRBV6-3 and TRBJ1-2; D uncertain. The CDR3 runs to 13 residues. Germline assignment: CDR1 MNHEY and CDR2 SVGEGT. Trimming removed 6 bases at V and 0 bases at J, with 8 bases between. The DNA of the CDR3 is TGTGCCAGCAGCGGAGGGCCTAACTATGGCTACACCTTC. This sequence encodes CASSGGPNYGYTF.

V is TRBV4-3 and J is TRBJ1-2; D unclear. V was shortened by 0 bases and J by 6 bases, with 8 bases between the two germline ends. Germline V gene sequence: CDR1 LGHNA, CDR2 YSLEER. This CDR3 contains 13 residues. CDR3 in amino acids: CASSQEVGHGYTF. CDR3 bases: TGCGCCAGCAGCCAAGAAGTGGGCCATGGCTACACCTTC.

This chain uses TRBV5-1 with TRBJ1-6; D remains unclear. V shed 4 bases and J shed 0 bases, with 14 bases lying between them. The CDR3 consists of 17 residues. Per the germline V gene, CDR1 is SGHRS and CDR2 is YFSETQ. The CDR3 sequence is CASSPGRTSSYNSPLHF. DNA of the CDR3: TGCGCCAGCAGCCCCGGACGAACAAGCTCCTATAATTCACCCCTCCACTTT.

CDR3 in amino acids: CASSLGDNIGAEAFF. The CDR3 bases are TGCGCCAGCAGCTTGGGGGACAATATCGGCGCTGAAGCTTTCTTT. The rearrangement links TRBV5-1 to TRBJ1-1; the D gene is possibly TRBD1 (6 bases). Germline CDR1 is SGHRS and CDR2 is YFSETQ. The CDR3 is made up of 15 amino acids. V lost 0 bases, J lost 6 bases, and 15 bases lay in between.

The CDR3 loop is CASSPRIWGNYGYTF. The CDR3 DNA sequence: TGTGCCAGTAGTCCCCGGATCTGGGGTAACTATGGCTACACCTTC. The chain links TRBV19 to TRBJ1-2; no clear D gene. The CDR3 has 15 residues. V lost 5 bases and J lost 1, with 14 bases in between. Germline V gene data show CDR1 as LNHDA and CDR2 as SQIVND (reference sequence).

The chain joins TRBV7-8 to TRBJ2-3, with unresolved D. Between the trimmed V and J ends, which lost 1 base and 2 bases, there was a span of 10 bases. The CDR3 covers 15 residues. Germline V gene lookup returns CDR1 SGHVS and CDR2 FQNEAQ. The CDR3, as DNA: TGTGCCAGCAGCTTAGGAGCTTTCGACACAGATACGCAGTATTTT. The encoded protein is CASSLGAFDTDTQYF.

The J gene is TRBJ1-5, the V gene TRBV7-2, with D unclear. The ends were cut back, 4 bases at V and 3 bases at J, with 7 bases in the middle. The CDR3 is 13 residues long. Germline lookup yields CDR1 SGHTA and CDR2 FQGNSA. CDR3 residues: CASSSTLNQPQHF. The CDR3 nucleotides read TGTGCCAGCAGCTCGACCCTCAATCAGCCCCAGCATTTT. Full variable domain (rest looked up from reference TRBV7-2 and TRBJ1-5): GAGVSQSPSNKVTEKGKDVELRCDPISGHTALYWYRQSLGQGLEFLIYFQGNSAPDKSGLPSDRFSAERTGGSVSTLTIQRTQQEDSAVYLCASSSTLNQPQHFGDGTRLSIL.

This chain links TRBV7-2 with TRBJ2-7; the match to TRBD2 covers 10 bases. The V and J ends lost 4 bases and 1 base, in that order; junction bases with no gene match: 10. Per germline, CDR1 SGHTA and CDR2 FQGNSA. The CDR3 covers 17 residues. Here the CDR3 DNA reads TGTGCCAGCAGCTATCGGACTAGCGGTTTTGGATCCTACGAGCAGTACTTC. Amino acids: CASSYRTSGFGSYEQYF.

This chain uses TRBV7-2 with TRBJ2-3; D possibly corresponds to TRBD1 (5 bases). The CDR3 is 16 residues long. Germline CDR1 and CDR2: SGHTA and FQGNSA. The ends were cut back, 1 base at V and 5 bases at J, with 16 bases in the middle. CDR3 loop: CASSLGPSGYGDTQYF. The CDR3 nucleotides are TGTGCCAGCAGCTTAGGTCCGTCAGGGTACGGAGATACGCAGTATTTT.

The chain links TRBV24-1 to TRBJ1-5; 8 nucleotides match TRBD1. CDR3 length: 16 amino acids. Germline CDR1 reads KGHDR; CDR2 reads SFDVKD. V shed 4 bases and J 3 bases; nucleotides not matched to a gene: 7. The CDR3 region has the DNA TGTGCCACCAGTGACCCGGACAGGGAGGTCAATCAGCCCCAGCATTTT. Translating gives CATSDPDREVNQPQHF.

The CDR3 sequence is CASSLLGGNTEAFF. CDR3 sequence (DNA): TGTGCCAGCAGCTTGCTTGGGGGGAACACTGAAGCTTTCTTT. The genes are TRBV7-6 and TRBJ1-1, with a tentative D call TRBD1 (5 bases). The ends were cut back, 3 bases at V and 1 base at J, with 9 bases in the middle. The CDR3 consists of 14 residues. In germline, CDR1 is SGHVS, CDR2 FNYEAQ.

As regards this clone: Germline and junction disagree at one end, which may indicate a read error. The rearrangement uses TRBV6-2 or TRBV6-3 and TRBJ2-7; D not certain. The germline V gene has CDR1 MNHEY and CDR2 SVGEGT. The CDR3 sequence is 11 residues long. The CDR3 region is CASSDHLQVVF. The CDR3 coding sequence is TGTGCCAGCAGCGACCACTTGCAAGTTGTCTTC.

The V gene is TRBV7-2, the J gene TRBJ2-1; no firm D call. CDR1 SGHTA and CDR2 FQGNSA come from the germline V gene. Trimming left V 2 bases short and J 2 bases short, with 7 bases between. The CDR3 consists of 14 residues. The CDR3 DNA reads as TGTGCCAGCAGCTTACAGACCCCCTACAATGAGCAGTTCTTC. Translated: CASSLQTPYNEQFF.

The chain recombines TRBV11-2 with TRBJ1-6; no reliable D call. Trimming left V 1 base short and J 8 bases short, with 18 bases between. CDR1 is SGHAT and CDR2 is FQNNGV in the germline V gene. The CDR3 is made up of 17 amino acids. The CDR3, as DNA: TGTGCCAGCAGCTTAGGGCGTGGAGCAAGCCAAGATTCACCCCTCCACTTT. Amino acid sequence: CASSLGRGASQDSPLHF.

The chain uses TRBV11-2 and TRBJ1-5, with 7 bases matching TRBD1. The CDR3 runs to 15 residues. Unmatched junction bases numbered 7, after V lost 5 bases and J lost 3 bases. Germline values: CDR1 SGHAT, CDR2 FQNNGV. CDR3 sequence: CASSQTTGYNQPQHF. CDR3 nucleotides: TGTGCCAGCAGCCAAACGACAGGGTACAATCAGCCCCAGCATTTT. Using reference TRBV11-2 and TRBJ1-5 for the parts outside the CDR3, the full variable domain is EAGVAQSPRYKIIEKRQSVAFWCNPISGHATLYWYQQILGQGPKLLIQFQNNGVVDDSQLPKDRFSAERLKGVDSTLKIQPAKLEDSAVYLCASSQTTGYNQPQHFGDGTRLSIL.

J is TRBJ1-6 and V is TRBV7-2; tentatively, D is TRBD1 (5 bases). The germline V gene has CDR1 SGHTA and CDR2 FQGNSA. The V gene lost 4 bases and the J gene lost 4 bases, with 14 bases spanning the gap. This CDR3 contains 16 residues. The CDR3 region is CASSSGGNQYNSPLHF. The CDR3 DNA sequence: TGTGCCAGCAGCTCCGGGGGAAACCAGTATAATTCACCCCTCCACTTT. Supplemented by reference TRBV7-2 and TRBJ1-6, the full variable domain reads GAGVSQSPSNKVTEKGKDVELRCDPISGHTALYWYRQSLGQGLEFLIYFQGNSAPDKSGLPSDRFSAERTGGSVSTLTIQRTQQEDSAVYLCASSSGGNQYNSPLHFGNGTRLTVT.

The chain uses TRBV28 and TRBJ1-5, with D possibly being TRBD1 (5 bases). The V gene lost 4 bases and the J gene lost 5 bases, with 18 bases spanning the gap. This CDR3 contains 16 residues. Germline V lookup: CDR1 MDHEN, CDR2 SYDVKM. The CDR3: CASSSSQGKKYQPQHF. In DNA, the CDR3 is TGTGCCAGCAGTTCCTCGCAGGGTAAGAAGTATCAGCCCCAGCATTTT.

The rearrangement joins TRBV12-5 to TRBJ1-3; D is undetermined. Germline CDR1 reads LGHNT; CDR2 reads FRNRAP. The CDR3 is made up of 17 amino acids. V lost 0 bases, J lost 2 bases, and 14 bases lay in between. The chain's CDR3 is CASGLVHGQTAGNTIYF. The DNA of the CDR3 is TGTGCTAGTGGTTTGGTTCACGGGCAGACGGCTGGAAACACCATATATTTT.

The V call is TRBV7-9, the J call TRBJ2-3; 7 bases align to TRBD1. The V segment lost 5 bases and the J segment 3 bases; nucleotides outside the gene matches: 2. The CDR3 totals 13 residues. Germline lookup yields CDR1 SEHNR and CDR2 FQNEAQ (reference sequence). The CDR3 DNA follows: TGTGCCAGCAGCCGACAGGGTACAGATACGCAGTATTTT. It codes for CASSRQGTDTQYF.

The J gene is TRBJ1-6, the V gene TRBV6-5; tentatively, D is TRBD1 (5 bases). Germline loops: CDR1 MNHEY, CDR2 SVGAGI. V gave up 6 bases and J gave up 4 bases, with 7 bases separating them. This CDR3 spans 13 amino acids. The CDR3: CASSGGYNSPLHF. The CDR3, as DNA: TGTGCCAGCAGCGGGGGTTATAATTCACCCCTCCACTTT.

V usage is TRBV5-1 and J usage is TRBJ2-5; D not resolved. Looked up from germline, CDR1 is SGHRS and CDR2 is YFSETQ. Trimming removed 0 bases at V and 2 bases at J, with 8 bases between. This CDR3 has 14 residues. The CDR3 loop is CASSLVVGQETQYF. In nucleotides, the CDR3 is TGCGCCAGCAGCTTGGTAGTGGGTCAAGAGACCCAGTACTTC. The whole variable domain, filled in from reference TRBV5-1 and TRBJ2-5, reads KAGVTQTPRYLIKTRGQQVTLSCSPISGHRSVSWYQQTPGQGLQFLFEYFSETQRNKGNFPGRFSGRQFSNSRSEMNVSTLELGDSALYLCASSLVVGQETQYFGPGTRLLVL.

About this clone itself: Other DNA sequences of this sample code for an identical CDR3. This CDR3 reads CASSLLGEQYF. In DNA, the CDR3 is TGTGCCAGCAGTTTATTAGGGGAGCAGTACTTC. V is TRBV28 and J is TRBJ2-7, with D uncertain. The germline V and J ends were trimmed by 1 base and 7 bases, with 5 bases remaining between them. Germline V gene sequence: CDR1 MDHEN, CDR2 SYDVKM. This CDR3 region has 11 residues.

The genes are TRBV2 and TRBJ2-1; TRBD2 is a possible D gene (5 bases). The CDR3 has 15 amino acids. Per the germline V gene, CDR1 is SNHLY and CDR2 is FYNNEI. Trimming pared 4 bases from V and 7 bases from J, leaving 17 bases between. CDR3 bases: TGTGCCAGCAGTGGGAGGCTCACGCCGGGAAATGAGCAGTTCTTC. Its translation is CASSGRLTPGNEQFF.

The chain links TRBV11-2 to TRBJ2-6, with D tentatively TRBD1 or TRBD2 (5 bases each). This CDR3 spans 15 amino acids. The V and J ends lost 0 bases and 2 bases respectively, with 5 bases between them. Per germline, CDR1 SGHAT and CDR2 FQNNGV. The CDR3 DNA sequence: TGTGCCAGCAGCTTAGAGGGGGCTGGGGCCAACGTCCTGACTTTC. Translation: CASSLEGAGANVLTF.

A single count supports this clone. The genes are TRBV11-2 and TRBJ2-3, with 8 positions matching TRBD2. Germline loops: CDR1 SGHAT, CDR2 FQNNGV. Losses at the gene ends were 4 bases for V and 0 bases for J; bases not matched to a gene: 3. The CDR3 has 15 amino acids. CDR3 sequence reads: CASSWRGASTDTQYF. CDR3 bases: TGTGCCAGCAGCTGGCGGGGGGCTAGCACAGATACGCAGTATTTT.